The subject of this entry is one T cell receptor beta chain. This sample's treatment: randomized to nivolumab then ipilimumab (arm A) or the reverse (arm B). From thawed PBMCs, live CD3+CD8+ cells negative for CD19 and CD56 were sorted. Libraries were prepared by immunoSEQ multiplex PCR; TCRdb keeps only in-frame clonotypes and omits some of them. The sample records about 17,000 clones, about 70% being singletons. CDR1 and CDR2 from the germline V gene are LGHNA and YSLEER. V gave up 4 bases and J gave up 7 bases, with 8 bases separating them. This CDR3 comprises 12 residues. The data were taken from a study of sequential checkpoint blockade in melanoma.

This TCR derives from a human donor with melanoma. This specimen consisted of CD8+ T cells sorted from blood (inferred from file names), obtained from a patient given nivolumab and ipilimumab in sequence. This chain links TRBV4-3 with TRBJ2-1, with D perhaps matching TRBD1 (5 bases). The CDR3 loop is CASSPTDNEQFF. For the CDR3, the DNA is TGCGCCAGCAGCCCGACAGATAATGAGCAGTTCTTC.